A selection of T cell receptor beta chains follows, all from one sample in a study of breast tumors, draining lymph nodes, adjacent tissues. TCRdb analysed the multiplex PCR reads with MiXCR anew, one entry per CDR3 protein. Counted here are some 170,000 distinct CDR3 sequences, about 33% occurring once; the ten biggest clones make up around 4%. Sequenced: axillary lymph node tissue. The receptor set was obtained from a female donor with breast cancer. Some clones in this sample may be carry-over from other donors' samples. Each CDR3 is given with its conserved first and last residue. The order of the fields is D gene, V gene, clone size, J gene, CDR3 DNA, CDR3 protein. The D gene is left open where the match is weak. Part of the rows lack a size; the others show once, few, many or a class for expanded clones.

TRBD1	TRBV5-6	NA	TRBJ2-2	TGTGCCAGCAGCTTCGGGACAGCGAACACCGGGGAGCTGTTTTTT	CASSFGTANTGELFF
NA	TRBV15	NA	TRBJ1-2	TGTGCCGCCAGCAGCCAAGTATTGACAGCTTTCTATGGCTACACCTTC	CAASSQVLTAFYGYTF
NA	TRBV7-2	many	TRBJ2-3	TGTGCCAGCAGCTTAGTTGCGGGGACCACAGATACGCAGTATTTT	CASSLVAGTTDTQYF
NA	TRBV28	few	TRBJ1-2	TGTGCCAGCAAGTTGGGACAAATAGCTAACTATGGCTACACCTTC	CASKLGQIANYGYTF
NA	TRBV2	many	TRBJ1-2	TGTGCCACCGAGCAGGTGGACACTGATAACTATGGCTACACCTTC	CATEQVDTDNYGYTF
TRBD1	TRBV19	many	TRBJ2-7	TGTGCCAGTAGTACCTCGGGACAGAGCTCCTACGAGCAGTACTTC	CASSTSGQSSYEQYF
NA	TRBV30	NA	TRBJ2-4	TGTGCCTGGAGCCCCTTAGGAAAAAACATTCAGTACTTC	CAWSPLGKNIQYF
TRBD2	TRBV9	many	TRBJ2-3	TGTGCCAGCAGCGTCTCGACTAGCGGGGGAACAGATACGCAGTATTTT	CASSVSTSGGTDTQYF
NA	TRBV30	many	TRBJ2-7	TGTGCCTGGGACGACAGGCGCCCAGGGTACGAGCAGTACTTC	CAWDDRRPGYEQYF
TRBD1	TRBV27	few	TRBJ1-4	TGTGCCAGCAGCCCAGGGGGGCCAGTTGCAACTAATGAAAAACTGTTTTTT	CASSPGGPVATNEKLFF
NA	TRBV12-5	NA	TRBJ2-7	TGTGCTAGTCTGCGGGACGGAGAAGAGCAGTACTTC	CASLRDGEEQYF
TRBD2	TRBV7-2	NA	TRBJ2-1	TGTGCCAGCAGCTTCCTGACTAGCGGGTCATACAATGAGCAGTTCTTC	CASSFLTSGSYNEQFF
NA	TRBV6-6	NA	TRBJ2-7	TGTACCGGCAGTTACTCGTTGGGCGAGCAGTACTTC	CTGSYSLGEQYF
TRBD2	TRBV25-1	NA	TRBJ2-3	TGTGCCAGCAGTGAATGGACTAGCGGGATCACAGATACGCAGTATTTT	CASSEWTSGITDTQYF
NA	TRBV5-8	many	TRBJ1-2	TGTGCCAGCAGCCCCGCCCCCAATGGCTACACCTTC	CASSPAPNGYTF
NA	TRBV4-1	many	TRBJ2-1	TGCGCCAGCAGCCAAGTAAAGAGCGGCAATGAGCAGTTCTTC	CASSQVKSGNEQFF
TRBD1	TRBV9	many	TRBJ1-6	TGTGCCAGCAGCGTAGGGAGGGGGCATTCACCCCTCCACTTT	CASSVGRGHSPLHF
TRBD1	TRBV6-2/TRBV6-3	many	TRBJ2-7	TGTGCCAGCAGCGCACAGGGGGCCTACGAGCAGTACTTC	CASSAQGAYEQYF
NA	TRBV10-3	many	TRBJ1-2	TGTGCCATCAGTCCGGACACTAACTATGGCTACACCTTC	CAISPDTNYGYTF
NA	TRBV6-2/TRBV6-3	few	TRBJ1-5	TGTGCCAGCAGTTACCCGGCATCAACCGGCAATCAGCCCCAGCATTTT	CASSYPASTGNQPQHF
NA	TRBV2	many	TRBJ2-1	TGTGCCACCTCCCGGGGAGTCTCCTACAATGAGCAGTTCTTC	CATSRGVSYNEQFF
NA	TRBV20-1	many	TRBJ2-5	TGCAGTGCTAGAGACAGGGGTAGCGGGGAGACCCAGTACTTC	CSARDRGSGETQYF
NA	TRBV4-3	many	TRBJ2-1	TGCGCCAGCAGCCAGGGCAATGAGCAGTTCTTC	CASSQGNEQFF
NA	TRBV19	many	TRBJ1-2	TGTGCCAGTAGTGCGACAGTGAACTATGGCTACACCTTC	CASSATVNYGYTF
NA	TRBV9	many	TRBJ2-3	TGTGCCACAGGGGGGGGGGGCCGAACAGATACGCAGTATTTT	CATGGGGRTDTQYF
TRBD2	TRBV19	many	TRBJ2-1	TGTGCCAGTGGACTAGCGGGAACCAATGAGCAGTTCTTC	CASGLAGTNEQFF
NA	TRBV24-1	many	TRBJ2-1	TGTGCCACCACGGGGAGTTCCTACAATGAGCAGTTCTTC	CATTGSSYNEQFF
TRBD1	TRBV6-5	many	TRBJ2-3	TGTGCCAGCAGTTACCAGAGACGACAGGGGTATTCTACAGATACGCAGTATTTT	CASSYQRRQGYSTDTQYF
TRBD1	TRBV27	NA	TRBJ1-6	TGTGCCAGCAGTCCCCGGACAGGGCGTAATTCACCCCTCCACTTT	CASSPRTGRNSPLHF
NA	TRBV7-2	NA	TRBJ2-7	TGTGCCGGCAGCTATCTGGGTGCCTACGAGCGGTACTTC	CAGSYLGAYERYF
TRBD2	TRBV6-5	many	TRBJ2-7	TGTGCCAGCAGTCCGCAGACTAGCGGGGGACCCTACGAGCAGTACTTC	CASSPQTSGGPYEQYF
NA	TRBV6-6	many	TRBJ1-2	TGTGCCAGCAGTTACTTGGGCTCCAACTATGGCTACACCTTC	CASSYLGSNYGYTF
NA	TRBV12-3/TRBV12-4	many	TRBJ2-5	TGTGCCAGCAGCCATCAGTCGACCCGAGAGACCCAGTACTTC	CASSHQSTRETQYF
NA	TRBV27	many	TRBJ2-3	TGTGCCAGCAGTTTATCGGGGGGGCGCGGGGATACGCAGTATTTT	CASSLSGGRGDTQYF
TRBD1	TRBV28	many	TRBJ1-2	TGTGCCAGCATTTCCCCGGGACAGGGGTATGGCTACACCTTC	CASISPGQGYGYTF
TRBD2	TRBV5-4	many	TRBJ2-5	TGTGCCAGCAGATTAGCGGGGGGACAAGAGACCCAGTACTTC	CASRLAGGQETQYF
TRBD1	TRBV27	many	TRBJ1-5	TGTGCCAGCAGCTGGACAGGGGGCGTTAGCAATCAGCCCCAGCATTTT	CASSWTGGVSNQPQHF
TRBD1	TRBV5-4	once	TRBJ2-1	TGTGCCAGCAGCTTGTACAGGGGCTCCTACAATGAGCAGTTCTTC	CASSLYRGSYNEQFF
TRBD2	TRBV7-2	many	TRBJ2-7	TGTGCCAGCAGCTCTCTAGCGGGGATCCCCTACGAGCAGTACTTC	CASSSLAGIPYEQYF
NA	TRBV7-2	many	TRBJ1-3	TGTGCCAGCAGCCCCCGGGGGCTAGGGGGAAACACCATATATTTT	CASSPRGLGGNTIYF
TRBD2	TRBV7-2	many	TRBJ2-7	TGTGCCAGCAGTTTAGACGCGGGAGGGCCGGGCGAGCAGTACTTC	CASSLDAGGPGEQYF
TRBD2	TRBV27	many	TRBJ2-1	TGTGCCAGCAGTCCACTAGCGGGAGGGGTCAATGAGCAGTTCTTC	CASSPLAGGVNEQFF
TRBD1	TRBV3-1	many	TRBJ2-7	TGTGCCAGCAGCCGGGACAGGGGATCCGAGCAGTACTTC	CASSRDRGSEQYF
TRBD1	TRBV5-1	many	TRBJ2-7	TGCGCCAGCAGCTTGGCAGGGGGCTCCTACGAGCAGTACTTC	CASSLAGGSYEQYF
TRBD1	TRBV6-1	NA	TRBJ1-1	TGTGCCAGCAGTCCCCGGGAGGGACAGGGGGTATCTGAAGCTTTCTTT	CASSPREGQGVSEAFF
TRBD2	TRBV20-1	NA	TRBJ2-5	TGCAGTGCCTCGGGGGGAGAGACCCAGTACTTC	CSASGGETQYF
TRBD1	TRBV6-6	many	TRBJ2-7	TGTGCCAGCAGTTACCCCAACAGGGGGCAATTGACCTACGAGCAGTACTTC	CASSYPNRGQLTYEQYF
NA	TRBV7-3	many	TRBJ2-3	TGTGCCAGCAGCTTAACAGTGGATAGAGCAGATACGCAGTATTTT	CASSLTVDRADTQYF
TRBD1	TRBV7-9	NA	TRBJ2-7	TGTGCCAGCAGCCTCCAGACAGGGGACAGCCCCTACGAGCAGTACTTC	CASSLQTGDSPYEQYF
NA	TRBV9	NA	TRBJ1-3	TGTGCCAGCAGCTTGACTGGGAATGGAAACACCATATATTTT	CASSLTGNGNTIYF
TRBD2	TRBV20-1	many	TRBJ2-7	TGCAGTGCTATACCTTTGACTAGCGGGACCTACGAGCAGTACTTC	CSAIPLTSGTYEQYF
NA	TRBV19	NA	TRBJ2-5	TGTGCCAGTAACAGGGGGAGGGGAGTTTTGAAAGAGACCCAGTACTTC	CASNRGRGVLKETQYF
NA	TRBV7-2	many	TRBJ2-1	TGTGCCAGCAGCTCGAGGGGGGGCGGGAATGAGCAGTTCTTC	CASSSRGGGNEQFF